The clone carrying this T cell receptor beta chain occurred many times. Antigen specificity is unknown. Diagnosis of hyperthyroidism was new in patients aged 18 to 65, and its duration was under 2 months. This sample is part of a study of T cells in Graves' hyperthyroidism and ophthalmopathy. The TCR beta CDR3 regions underwent amplification using RNA transcripts as the source. When the TCR CDR3 underwent first-round RT-PCR, the HTBI primer set was used. TCRdb fed the multiplex PCR reads into MiXCR, producing one record per CDR3 protein. The table records about 420,000 distinct CDR3 sequences, roughly 13% of them present only once. CDR1 is SGHDT and CDR2 is YYEEEE in the germline V gene. V lost 2 bases and J 5 bases, leaving 4 bases between the germline ends. This CDR3 has 11 amino acids. Regarding the study as a whole: Progression to ophthalmopathy was predicted a median of 6.5 months early.

The sequence was collected from a woman aged 18-29 years with Graves' hyperthyroidism. This chain links TRBV5-6 with TRBJ1-1; D uncertain. Sequenced material: blood. The CDR3 is CASSLMTEAFF. CDR3 coding DNA: TGTGCCAGCAGCTTAATGACTGAAGCTTTCTTT. Based on the CDR3 plus reference TRBV5-6 and TRBJ1-1, the full variable domain is DAGVTQSPTHLIKTRGQQVTLRCSPKSGHDTVSWYQQALGQGPQFIFQYYEEEERQRGNFPDRFSGHQFPNYSSELNVNALLLGDSALYLCASSLMTEAFFGQGTRLTVV.